A selection of T cell receptor beta chains follows, all from one sample in a study of T cell repertoires and HLA-DP antigens. Which antigens these TCRs recognize remains unknown. Sequenced by immunoSEQ multiplex PCR; TCRdb stores in-frame clones only, minus some. Of about 110,000 clones listed, 90% to 95% are singletons. The sample consisted of CD4+ T cells from PBMCs. These receptors originate from a woman aged 18-29 years in good health and CMV-seronegative. The CDR3 runs from the conserved cysteine through the conserved F or W. A D gene is named only where the DNA matches it firmly. Rows give clone size only sometimes, using once, few, many, or a class for an expanded clone.

TRBJ2-6 NA NA TRBV7-2 CASSLGQPPSSGANVLTF TGTGCCAGCAGCTTAGGGCAGCCTCCTTCCTCTGGGGCCAACGTCCTGACTTTC
TRBJ1-3 NA NA TRBV19 CASKEWGEQNTIYF TGTGCCAGTAAGGAATGGGGCGAGCAAAACACCATATATTTT
TRBJ1-2 NA TRBD1 TRBV4-3 CASSQQTGLSNYGYTF TGCGCCAGCAGCCAACAGACAGGGCTGTCTAACTATGGCTACACCTTC
TRBJ1-5 NA TRBD1 TRBV28 CASSPDRGGGQPQHF TGTGCCAGCAGCCCGGACAGGGGAGGGGGTCAGCCCCAGCATTTT
TRBJ2-2 once TRBD1 TRBV5-1 CASSFLPGQGLDANTGELFF TGCGCCAGCAGCTTCCTACCGGGACAGGGGCTGGACGCGAACACCGGGGAGCTGTTTTTT
TRBJ1-5 NA TRBD1 TRBV5-8 CASSLGSGQVRGQPQHF TGTGCCAGCAGCTTGGGTTCGGGACAGGTGAGAGGCCAGCCCCAGCATTTT
TRBJ2-5 NA TRBD2 TRBV7-9 CASSLSGGLAGDSRGTQYF TGTGCCAGCAGCTTAAGTGGCGGACTAGCGGGGGATTCAAGAGGGACCCAGTACTTC
TRBJ1-1 few NA TRBV5-1 CASSPRGMNTEAFF TGCGCCAGCAGCCCTAGGGGGATGAACACTGAAGCTTTCTTT
TRBJ2-6 NA TRBD1 TRBV27 CASSPLPQGAIGPGANVLTF TGTGCCAGCAGTCCCCTCCCACAGGGGGCGATCGGTCCTGGGGCCAACGTCCTGACTTTC
TRBJ1-4 once NA TRBV4-1 CASRRSGDIEKLFF TGCGCCAGCAGACGTTCGGGGGACATTGAAAAACTGTTTTTT
TRBJ1-6 NA NA TRBV5-4 CASTIGAGYNSPLHF TGTGCCAGCACCATCGGGGCCGGATATAATTCACCCCTCCACTTT
TRBJ1-2 NA NA TRBV19 CASSISGNYGYTF TGTGCCAGTAGTATAAGCGGAAACTATGGCTACACCTTC
TRBJ1-6 NA TRBD1 TRBV5-6 CASSHRGPSSPLHF TGTGCCAGCAGCCACAGGGGGCCGAGTTCACCCCTCCACTTT
TRBJ2-5 once TRBD2 TRBV7-2 CASSLVAGGKWETQYF TGTGCCAGCAGCTTAGTTGCGGGGGGGAAGTGGGAGACCCAGTACTTC
TRBJ2-3 NA TRBD1 TRBV5-1 CASSARGTGRYF TGCGCCAGCAGCGCCCGGGGGACAGGTCGGTATTTT
TRBJ2-3 once TRBD2 TRBV6-5 CASRRTSGGADTQYF TGTGCCAGCAGGAGGACTAGCGGGGGCGCAGATACGCAGTATTTT